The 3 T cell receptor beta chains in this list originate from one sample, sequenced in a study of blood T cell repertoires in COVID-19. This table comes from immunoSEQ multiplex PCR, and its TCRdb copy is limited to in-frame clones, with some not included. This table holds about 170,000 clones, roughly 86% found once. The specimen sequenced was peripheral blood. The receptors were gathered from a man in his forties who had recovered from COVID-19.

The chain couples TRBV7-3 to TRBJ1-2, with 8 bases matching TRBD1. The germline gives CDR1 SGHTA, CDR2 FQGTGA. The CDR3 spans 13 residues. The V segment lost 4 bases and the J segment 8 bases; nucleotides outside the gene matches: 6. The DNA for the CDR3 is TGTGCCAGCAGCTACGGACAGGGTATGGGCTACACCTTC. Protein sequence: CASSYGQGMGYTF.

The CDR3 here is CASSNRLAGDQETQYF. The DNA for the CDR3 is TGTGCCAGCAGCAACCGACTAGCGGGGGACCAAGAGACCCAGTACTTC. The rearrangement links TRBV11-3 to TRBJ2-5; 12 nucleotides line up with TRBD2. J lost 0 bases, V lost 5 bases, and 4 bases had no gene match. Germline V gives CDR1 SGHNT, CDR2 YENEEA. This CDR3 is 16 amino acids long.

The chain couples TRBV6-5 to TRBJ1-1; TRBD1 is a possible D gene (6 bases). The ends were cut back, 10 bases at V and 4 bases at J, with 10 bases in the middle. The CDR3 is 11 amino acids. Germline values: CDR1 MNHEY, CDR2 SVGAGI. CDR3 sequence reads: CATSGVTEAFF. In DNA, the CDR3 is TGTGCCACCTCAGGGGTCACTGAAGCTTTCTTT.